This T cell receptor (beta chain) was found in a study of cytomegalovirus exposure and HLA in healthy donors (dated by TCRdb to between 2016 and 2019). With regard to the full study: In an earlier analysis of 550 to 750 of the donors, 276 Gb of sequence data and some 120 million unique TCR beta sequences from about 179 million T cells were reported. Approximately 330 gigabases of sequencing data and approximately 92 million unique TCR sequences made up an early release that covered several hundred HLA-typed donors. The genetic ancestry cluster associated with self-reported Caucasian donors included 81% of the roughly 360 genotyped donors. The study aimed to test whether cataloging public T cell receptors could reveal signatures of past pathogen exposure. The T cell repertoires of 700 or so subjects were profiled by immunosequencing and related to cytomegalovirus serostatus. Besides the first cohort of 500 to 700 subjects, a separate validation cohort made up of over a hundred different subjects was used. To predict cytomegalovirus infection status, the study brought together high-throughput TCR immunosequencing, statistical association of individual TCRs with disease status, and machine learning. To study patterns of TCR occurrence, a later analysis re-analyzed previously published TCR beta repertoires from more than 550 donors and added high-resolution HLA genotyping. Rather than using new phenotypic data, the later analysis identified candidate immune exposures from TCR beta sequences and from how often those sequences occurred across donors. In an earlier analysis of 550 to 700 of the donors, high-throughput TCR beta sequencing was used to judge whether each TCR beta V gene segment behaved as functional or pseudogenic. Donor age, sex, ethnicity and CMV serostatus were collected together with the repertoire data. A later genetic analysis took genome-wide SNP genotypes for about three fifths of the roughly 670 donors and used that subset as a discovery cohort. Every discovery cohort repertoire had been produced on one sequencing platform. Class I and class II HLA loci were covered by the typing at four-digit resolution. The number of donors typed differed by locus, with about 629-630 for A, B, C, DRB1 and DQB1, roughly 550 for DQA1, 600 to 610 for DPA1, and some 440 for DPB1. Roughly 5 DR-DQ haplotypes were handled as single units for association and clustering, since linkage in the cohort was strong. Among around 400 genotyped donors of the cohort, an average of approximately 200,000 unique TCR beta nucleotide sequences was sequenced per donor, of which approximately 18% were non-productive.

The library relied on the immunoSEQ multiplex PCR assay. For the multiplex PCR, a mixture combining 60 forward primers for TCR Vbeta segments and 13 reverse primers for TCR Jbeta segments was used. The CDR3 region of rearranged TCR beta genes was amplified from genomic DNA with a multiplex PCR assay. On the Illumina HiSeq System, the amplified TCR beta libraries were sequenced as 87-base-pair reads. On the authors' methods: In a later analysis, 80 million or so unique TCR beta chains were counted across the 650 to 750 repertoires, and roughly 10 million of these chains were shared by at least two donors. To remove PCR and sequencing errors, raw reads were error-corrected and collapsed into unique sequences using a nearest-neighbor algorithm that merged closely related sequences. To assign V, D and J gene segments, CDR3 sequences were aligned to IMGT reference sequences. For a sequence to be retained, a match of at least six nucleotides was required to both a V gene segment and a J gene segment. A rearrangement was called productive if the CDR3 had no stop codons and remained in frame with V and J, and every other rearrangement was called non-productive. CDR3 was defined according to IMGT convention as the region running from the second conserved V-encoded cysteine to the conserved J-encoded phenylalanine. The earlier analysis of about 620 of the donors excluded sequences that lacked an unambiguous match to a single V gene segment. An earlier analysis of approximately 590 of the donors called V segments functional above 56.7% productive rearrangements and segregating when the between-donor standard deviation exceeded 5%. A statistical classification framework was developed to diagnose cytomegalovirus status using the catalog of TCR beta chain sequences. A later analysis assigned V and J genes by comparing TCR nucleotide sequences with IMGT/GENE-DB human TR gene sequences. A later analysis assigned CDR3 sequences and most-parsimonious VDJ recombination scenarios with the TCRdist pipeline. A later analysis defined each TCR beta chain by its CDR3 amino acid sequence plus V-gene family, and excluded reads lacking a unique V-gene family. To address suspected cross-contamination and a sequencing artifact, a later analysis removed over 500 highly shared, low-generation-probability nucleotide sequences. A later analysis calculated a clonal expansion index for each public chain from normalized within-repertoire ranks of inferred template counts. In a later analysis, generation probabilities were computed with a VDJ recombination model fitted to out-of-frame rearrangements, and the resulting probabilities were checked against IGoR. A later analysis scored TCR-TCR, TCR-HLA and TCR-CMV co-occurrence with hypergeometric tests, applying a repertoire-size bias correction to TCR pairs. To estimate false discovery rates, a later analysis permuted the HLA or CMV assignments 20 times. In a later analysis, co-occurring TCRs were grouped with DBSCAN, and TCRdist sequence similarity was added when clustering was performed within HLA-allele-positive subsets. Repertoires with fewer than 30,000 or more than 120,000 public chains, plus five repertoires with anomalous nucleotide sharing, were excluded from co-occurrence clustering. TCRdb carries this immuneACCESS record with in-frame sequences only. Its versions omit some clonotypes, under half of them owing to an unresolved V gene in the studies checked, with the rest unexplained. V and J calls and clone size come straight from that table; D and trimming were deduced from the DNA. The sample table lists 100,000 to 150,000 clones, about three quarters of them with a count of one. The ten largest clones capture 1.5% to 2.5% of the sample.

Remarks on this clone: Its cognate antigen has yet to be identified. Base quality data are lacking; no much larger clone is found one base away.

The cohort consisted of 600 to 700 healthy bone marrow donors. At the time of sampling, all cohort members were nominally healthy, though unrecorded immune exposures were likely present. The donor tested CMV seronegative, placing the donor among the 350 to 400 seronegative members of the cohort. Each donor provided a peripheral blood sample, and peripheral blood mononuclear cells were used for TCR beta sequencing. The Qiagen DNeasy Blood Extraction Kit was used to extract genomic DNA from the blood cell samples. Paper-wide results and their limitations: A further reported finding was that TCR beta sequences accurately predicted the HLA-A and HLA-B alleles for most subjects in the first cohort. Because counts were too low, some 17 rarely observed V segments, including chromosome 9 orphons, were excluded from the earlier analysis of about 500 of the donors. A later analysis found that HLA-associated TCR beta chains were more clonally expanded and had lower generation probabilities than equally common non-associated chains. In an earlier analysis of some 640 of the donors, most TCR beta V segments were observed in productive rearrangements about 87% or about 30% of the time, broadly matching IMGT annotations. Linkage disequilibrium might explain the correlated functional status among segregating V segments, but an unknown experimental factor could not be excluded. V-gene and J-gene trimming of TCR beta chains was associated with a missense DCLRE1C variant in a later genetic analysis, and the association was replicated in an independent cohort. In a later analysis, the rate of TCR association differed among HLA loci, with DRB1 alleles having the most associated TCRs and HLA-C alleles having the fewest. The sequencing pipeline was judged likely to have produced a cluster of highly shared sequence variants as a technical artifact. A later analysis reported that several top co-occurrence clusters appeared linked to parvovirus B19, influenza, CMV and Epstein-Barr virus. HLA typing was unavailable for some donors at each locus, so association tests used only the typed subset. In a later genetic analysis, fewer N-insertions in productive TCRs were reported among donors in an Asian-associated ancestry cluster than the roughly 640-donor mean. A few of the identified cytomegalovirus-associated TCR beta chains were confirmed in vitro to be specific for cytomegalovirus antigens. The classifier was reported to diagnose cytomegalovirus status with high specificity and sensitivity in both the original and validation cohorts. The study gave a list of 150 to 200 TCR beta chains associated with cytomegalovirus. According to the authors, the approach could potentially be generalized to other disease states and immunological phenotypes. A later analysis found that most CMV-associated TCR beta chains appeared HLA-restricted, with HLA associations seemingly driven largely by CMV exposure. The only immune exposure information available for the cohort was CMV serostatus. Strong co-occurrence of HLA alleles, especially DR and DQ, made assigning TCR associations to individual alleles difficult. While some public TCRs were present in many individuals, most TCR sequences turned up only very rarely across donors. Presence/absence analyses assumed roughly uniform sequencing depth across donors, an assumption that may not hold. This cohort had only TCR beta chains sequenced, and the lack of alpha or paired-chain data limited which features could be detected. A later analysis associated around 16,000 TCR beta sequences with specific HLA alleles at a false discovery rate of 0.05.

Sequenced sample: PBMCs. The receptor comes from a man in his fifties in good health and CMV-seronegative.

CDR3 reads: CASSQTGLKQYF. At the DNA level, the sequence is TGCGCCAGCAGCCAAACAGGGTTGAAGCAGTATTTT. This receptor chain uses TRBV4-1 and TRBJ2-3; matching of 6 bases hints at TRBD1 as the D gene. The CDR3 starts with the cysteine, ends with the phenylalanine, and has 12 residues. Only the CDR3 part of the read is kept: 36 bases, read in frame from the first base. Based on the germline V gene, the CDR1 and CDR2 sequences are MGHRA and YSYEKL. Deletion took 2 bases off V and 11 bases off J, with a span of 11 bases between the germline ends.